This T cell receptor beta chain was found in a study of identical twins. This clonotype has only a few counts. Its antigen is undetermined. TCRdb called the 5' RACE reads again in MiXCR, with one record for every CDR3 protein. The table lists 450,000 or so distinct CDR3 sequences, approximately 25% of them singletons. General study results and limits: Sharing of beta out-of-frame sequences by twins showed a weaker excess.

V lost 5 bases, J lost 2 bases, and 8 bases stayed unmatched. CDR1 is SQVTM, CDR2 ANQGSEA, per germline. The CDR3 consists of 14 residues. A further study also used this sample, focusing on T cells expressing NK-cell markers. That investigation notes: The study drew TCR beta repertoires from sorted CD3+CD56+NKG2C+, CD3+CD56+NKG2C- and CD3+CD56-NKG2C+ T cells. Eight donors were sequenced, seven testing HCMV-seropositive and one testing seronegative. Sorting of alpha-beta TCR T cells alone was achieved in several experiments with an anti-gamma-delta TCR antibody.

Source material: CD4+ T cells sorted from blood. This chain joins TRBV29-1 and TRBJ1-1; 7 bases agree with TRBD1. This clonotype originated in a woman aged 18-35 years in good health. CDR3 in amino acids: CSVREGQLNTEAFF. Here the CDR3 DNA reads TGCAGCGTTCGAGAGGGACAGCTAAACACTGAAGCTTTCTTT.